The rows below give T cell receptor beta chains drawn from one sample of a study of T cell responses to AZD1222 COVID-19 vaccine. The table came from immunoSEQ multiplex PCR; TCRdb's copy has only in-frame clones and leaves some out. Here the sample spans 200,000 or so clones, approximately 93% being singletons. Specimen: peripheral blood, collected 28 days after the second AZD1222 dose. The receptors derive from an adult who received the AZD1222 COVID-19 vaccine. Both conserved end residues are part of each CDR3.

j_call,v_call,cdr3_aa
TRBJ1-6,TRBV7-9,CASSPGQTLNSPLHF
TRBJ1-4,TRBV15,CATSRDRGGFEKLFF
TRBJ2-5,TRBV11-2,CASSLVAETQYF
TRBJ1-6,TRBV19,CASSDLALYNSPLHF
TRBJ1-6,TRBV9,CASNTNEGGSPLHF
TRBJ1-1,TRBV11-2,CASSLSTGRTEAFF
TRBJ1-1,TRBV20-1,CSASQGLNTEAFF
TRBJ2-4,TRBV5-8,CASSLSGPDIQYF
TRBJ2-7,TRBV10-3,CAISDNLWGYEQYF
TRBJ1-2,TRBV2,CASSTGQNGYTF
TRBJ1-2,TRBV2,CASSDSLLGYGYTF
TRBJ1-2,TRBV7-9,CASSLATGTTNYGYTF
TRBJ1-2,TRBV12-3/TRBV12-4,CASSSGGYGYTF
TRBJ1-2,TRBV29-1,CSVTDRGGYTF
TRBJ1-2,TRBV6-5,CASRAGVRGYTF
TRBJ2-1,TRBV6-2/TRBV6-3,CASSKRIGNEQFF
TRBJ1-4,TRBV6-1,CASSETVATNEKLFF
TRBJ2-7,TRBV2,CASITSYEQYF
TRBJ2-2,TRBV6-5,CASSYPSGGAAGELFF
TRBJ2-6,TRBV5-1,CASSLAVRVAGANVLTF
TRBJ1-2,TRBV7-6,CASSLRMRGDHGYTF
TRBJ2-7,TRBV11-2,CASSVGTGRSYEQYF
TRBJ2-1,TRBV9,CASGEAGGSYNEQFF
TRBJ1-6,TRBV3-1/TRBV3-2,CASSPSGEVRGSPLHF
TRBJ1-6,TRBV2,CASRREGRISPLHF
TRBJ2-3,TRBV19,CASSNRPGGTDTQYF
TRBJ2-7,TRBV7-2,CASSRDRAGSYEQYF